This note documents a single T cell receptor beta chain sequence. The antigen is undetermined. One end of the junction does not line up with germline, which may come from a read error. The sample is drawn from a study of beta chain features in type 1 diabetes. Germline assignment: CDR1 SSHAT and CDR2 FNYEAQ (reference sequence). The CDR3 length is 17 residues. Sequenced material consisted of expressed TCRB transcripts (all of the isolated RNA was reverse transcribed). Approximately 3.6 million reads were obtained on average from naive, central memory and regulatory T cell samples. TCRdb keeps only in-frame clones here, not all; method: immunoSEQ multiplex PCR. The sample consists of around 40,000 clones, roughly 49% of them appearing once. Regarding the study as a whole: VDJ junctions sequenced from type 1 diabetes patients showed fewer insertions and more deletions. The study found moderately but significantly shorter TCRB CDR3s in all four CD4+ subsets of Type 1 diabetes patients.

The single heparinised draw taken from each donor contained roughly 100 mL of blood on average. The rearrangement links TRBV7-7 to TRBJ2-3; 11 bases are a match to TRBD2. The clonotype originates from a woman between 18 and 29 years old in good health. Sequencing used Tregs from blood. This chain's CDR3 is CASSLGQGTSGVGTQYF. The CDR3 region has the DNA TGTGCTAGCAGCTTAGGTCAAGGGACTAGCGGAGTGGGTACGCAGTATTTT.